The 8 T cell receptor beta chains below all came from one sample that was sequenced in a study of T cell repertoires in cytomegalovirus infection. MiXCR, run by TCRdb on the reads, gives a single entry per CDR3 protein. The sample includes approximately 280,000 distinct CDR3 sequences, less than 25% of them seen just once. These receptors have no identified antigens. Source: cultured PBMCs, taken from culture after CMV antigen stimulation. The receptors here all came from a human donor in good health (CMV status not recorded). Some clones in this sample may be carry-over from other donors' samples.

This clonotype was counted at least ten times. The chain uses TRBV7-2 and TRBJ2-3; TRBD1 aligns across 8 bases. The CDR3 has 15 residues. Germline V CDR1 and CDR2: SGHTA, FQGNSA. V lost 11 bases and J lost 2; bases outside the gene matches: 12. DNA for the CDR3: TGTGCCTCGGGACAGGTGCCCCGATTCACAGATACGCAGTATTTT. The encoded protein is CASGQVPRFTDTQYF. The full variable domain, with the rest looked up from reference TRBV7-2 and TRBJ2-3, is GAGVSQSPSNKVTEKGKDVELRCDPISGHTALYWYRQSLGQGLEFLIYFQGNSAPDKSGLPSDRFSAERTGGSVSTLTIQRTQQEDSAVYLCASGQVPRFTDTQYFGPGTRLTVL.

This chain links TRBV4-1 with TRBJ2-3; D perhaps matches TRBD1 (6 bases). Looked up from germline, CDR1 is MGHRA and CDR2 is YSYEKL. V lost 4 bases and J lost 0, with 17 bases in between. The CDR3 totals 17 residues. The CDR3, as DNA: TGCGCCAGCAGCCGAACCATACCAGGGGCGAGCACAGATACGCAGTATTTT. Residues: CASSRTIPGASTDTQYF.

This sequence joins TRBV28 and TRBJ2-7, with D tentatively TRBD2 (6 bases). Between the trimmed V and J ends, which lost 10 bases and 1 base, there was a span of 14 bases. Germline assignment: CDR1 MDHEN and CDR2 SYDVKM. This CDR3 spans 13 amino acids. CDR3 nucleotides: TGTGCCACCACCACGGGAGAGTCCTACGAGCAGTACTTC. It yields the protein CATTTGESYEQYF. Using reference TRBV28 and TRBJ2-7 for the parts outside the CDR3, the full variable domain is DVKVTQSSRYLVKRTGEKVFLECVQDMDHENMFWYRQDPGLGLRLIYFSYDVKMKEKGDIPEGYSVSREKKERFSLILESASTNQTSMYLCATTTGESYEQYFGPGTRLTVT.

This chain links TRBV18 with TRBJ2-1, with 11 bases fitting TRBD2. The germline V gene has CDR1 KGHSH and CDR2 LQKENI. J was trimmed by 5 bases and V by 6 bases; bases with no gene match: 9. This CDR3 spans 16 amino acids. The CDR3 protein is CASSPGLAEQHNEQFF. The CDR3 coding sequence is TGTGCCAGCTCTCCGGGACTAGCGGAACAGCACAATGAGCAGTTCTTC.

This sequence joins TRBV24-1 and TRBJ2-7; D ambiguous. The germline V gene has CDR1 KGHDR and CDR2 SFDVKD. V lost 0 bases and J 3 bases, leaving 5 bases between the germline ends. The CDR3 covers 13 residues. CDR3 sequence (DNA): TGTGCCACCAGTGATTTGGCCGGCTACGAGCAGTACTTC. This encodes CATSDLAGYEQYF.

The chain uses TRBV19 and TRBJ1-1; no clear D. V was pared by 7 bases and J by 8 bases, with 17 bases between. Germline values: CDR1 LNHDA, CDR2 SQIVND (reference sequence). This CDR3 is 13 amino acids long. CDR3 amino acids: CASTLAPAGEAFF. CDR3 in DNA: TGTGCCAGTACTTTGGCCCCCGCTGGGGAAGCTTTCTTT.

CDR3 sequence: CASSPGLVATDTQYF. CDR3 DNA sequence: TGTGCCAGCAGCCCGGGACTTGTAGCCACAGATACGCAGTATTTT. The chain is built from TRBV7-8 and TRBJ2-3; D might be TRBD2 (6 bases). Trimming took off 5 bases at V and 2 bases at J, with 14 bases between the two ends. CDR3 length: 15 residues. The V gene's germline CDR1 is SGHVS and CDR2 FQNEAQ.

In this sample, this clonotype turned up a few times. The V call is TRBV19, the J call TRBJ2-1; TRBD2 matches 13 bases. With V trimmed by 4 bases and J by 9 bases, 3 bases remained unmatched. This CDR3 spans 14 amino acids. Germline loops: CDR1 LNHDA, CDR2 SQIVND (reference sequence). The CDR3 loop is CASSTGLAGVEQFF. CDR3 in DNA: TGTGCCAGTAGTACAGGACTAGCGGGAGTTGAGCAGTTCTTC.